These 9 T cell receptor beta chains were sequenced from one sample in a study of regulatory T cells in long-lasting Graves disease. Documented time point: newly diagnosed GD, antithyroid drugs for less than 3 months. After RNA was extracted from PBMCs, the TCR library was made from it. Construction of the TCR beta libraries employed iRepertoire HTBI primers in conjunction with Arm-PCR of CDR3 regions. TCRdb re-derived calls from the multiplex PCR reads in MiXCR, one entry per CDR3 protein. The repertoire has 410,000 or so distinct CDR3 sequences, 15% of them found once; the top ten carry around 15%. The sample was also linked to a second study, of T cells in Graves' hyperthyroidism and ophthalmopathy.

This specimen was peripheral blood mononuclear cells (PBMCs), taken at new diagnosis, from a patient treated with antithyroid drugs. The receptors come from a woman aged 25 to 39 with Graves disease.

This chain joins TRBV7-6 and TRBJ1-5; the D is unclear. Trimming cost V 1 base and J 9 bases, with 10 bases left between them. CDR3 length: 13 residues. Germline V CDR1 and CDR2: SGHVS, FNYEAQ. The DNA for the CDR3 is TGTGCCAGCAGCTTAGGCCCGGGTAGGCCCCAGCATTTT. Amino acids: CASSLGPGRPQHF.

Worth noting for this clonotype: Given a much more abundant clone one base away, this may be a read error. This sequence joins TRBV24-1 and TRBJ2-5; D assignment may be TRBD1 or TRBD2 (5 bases each). Germline CDR1 KGHDR, CDR2 SFDVKD. Trimming stripped 7 bases from V and 11 bases from J, with 16 bases between. The CDR3 is made up of 12 amino acids. The CDR3, as DNA: TGTGCCACCAGCGGAATCGGGGCTGAGCAGTACTTC. Translated: CATSGIGAEQYF.

This clonotype has a count of ten or more. The chain uses TRBV2 and TRBJ2-7; D not resolved. CDR1 and CDR2 (germline): SNHLY, FYNNEI. CDR3 length: 16 amino acids. Trimming removed 0 bases from V and 1 base from J, with 13 bases in between. The CDR3 bases are TGTGCCAGCAGTGAAGCCGGATTCCCAGGATCCTACGAGCAGTACTTC. Its translation: CASSEAGFPGSYEQYF.

The chain carries TRBV4-1 and TRBJ2-1, with D perhaps given as TRBD1 or TRBD2 (5 bases each). The germline V gene has CDR1 MGHRA and CDR2 YSYEKL. The CDR3 consists of 20 residues. V was clipped by 0 bases and J by 4 bases, with 25 bases between them. Here the CDR3 reads CASSQEGSGSSFGPYNEQFF. The CDR3 nucleotides are TGCGCCAGCAGCCAAGAGGGGTCAGGGAGTAGTTTCGGACCTTACAATGAGCAGTTCTTC.

There are a few counts of this clonotype. The chain carries TRBV27 and TRBJ2-3, with unresolved D. The CDR3 runs to 17 residues. V dropped 4 bases and J dropped 2 bases, with 19 bases sitting between them. Germline V gene sequence: CDR1 MNHEY, CDR2 SMNVEV (reference sequence). CDR3 coding DNA: TGTGCCAGCAGTTCTCGGACCCACAGATTTTACACAGATACGCAGTATTTT. Translation gives CASSSRTHRFYTDTQYF.

This rearrangement joins TRBV2 to TRBJ2-3, with TRBD2 as a possible D gene (6 bases). The CDR3 is 15 amino acids. V lost 4 bases and J lost 3, with 14 bases in between. Germline V lookup: CDR1 SNHLY, CDR2 FYNNEI. The CDR3 region is CASSGSGLMTDTQYF. In DNA, the CDR3 is TGTGCCAGCAGTGGTTCGGGACTGATGACAGATACGCAGTATTTT.

This clonotype was counted at least ten times. The rearrangement uses TRBV5-1 and TRBJ2-3, with D perhaps TRBD1 or TRBD2 (5 bases each). Germline-derived CDR1 and CDR2 are SGHRS and YFSETQ. This CDR3 has 13 residues. Trimming pared 4 bases from V and 5 bases from J, leaving 11 bases between. The CDR3 reads CASSPGPKDTQYF. CDR3 nucleotides: TGCGCCAGCAGCCCGGGGCCGAAAGATACGCAGTATTTT.

The chain combines TRBV7-9 with TRBJ1-2, with 7 bases identical to TRBD1. V shed 5 bases and J 8 bases; nucleotides not matched to a gene: 8. Germline assignment: CDR1 SEHNR and CDR2 FQNEAQ (reference sequence). The CDR3 contains 13 residues. DNA of the CDR3: TGTGCCAGCAGCCCGCAGGGGGTTAGGGGCTACACCTTC. Amino acid sequence: CASSPQGVRGYTF. The full variable domain, with the rest looked up from reference TRBV7-9 and TRBJ1-2, is DTGVSQNPRHKITKRGQNVTFRCDPISEHNRLYWYRQTLGQGPEFLTYFQNEAQLEKSRLLSDRFSAERPKGSFSTLEIQRTEQGDSAMYLCASSPQGVRGYTFGSGTRLTVV.

This chain uses TRBV5-1 with TRBJ1-1; 8 bases map to TRBD1. CDR3 length: 15 amino acids. Trimming cost V 2 bases and J 4 bases; bases outside gene matches: 7. Germline CDR1 SGHRS, CDR2 YFSETQ. CDR3 loop: CASSFRTGFGTEAFF. The CDR3 nucleotides are TGCGCCAGCAGCTTTAGGACAGGGTTCGGCACTGAAGCTTTCTTT.